This TCR beta chain was captured by sequencing in a study of OX40 agonist ivuxolimab in advanced cancers. Looking at the study overall: Ivuxolimab, an agonistic anti-OX40 (CD134) antibody, was given to patients. Findings of the study overall: Antigen targets of the expanded peripheral T cells went undetermined.

The CDR3 has 15 residues. V was cut by 4 bases and J by 2 bases, with 12 bases left in between. Germline-derived CDR1 and CDR2 are LNHDA and SQIVND (reference sequence). Notes on this clone: Its specificity is not known.

Using immunoSEQ multiplex PCR, the repertoire was profiled, and TCRdb retains in-frame clones only, with some absent. The data hold fewer than 40,000 clones, with 82% observed a single time. Source: CD4+ or CD8+ T cells sorted from blood, taken in a trial of the OX40 agonist ivuxolimab. This receptor was identified in an adult with an advanced solid tumor such as melanoma, head and neck, liver or kidney cancer. This sequence joins TRBV19 and TRBJ1-5; D not certain. The CDR3 bases are TGTGCCAGTAGTACTCCGGCCGGGGGCAATCAGCCCCAGCATTTT. Translating it yields CASSTPAGGNQPQHF.